The T cell receptor beta chain under discussion was sequenced for a study of shared clonotypes between healthy human individuals. Study-level points and caveats: It was the non-shared clonotypes that had lower generation probabilities than clonotypes shared by all four donors.

About this clone itself: Its specificity is unknown. One junction end does not reproduce the germline sequence, and a read error may be involved.

The method was immunoSEQ multiplex PCR; TCRdb's version includes in-frame clones alone and lacks a portion of them. The sample yields about 1.5 million clones, 95% to 99% seen once. Every contributor of samples was a Caucasian grown-up residing in Nashville, Tennessee. This CDR3 region has 11 residues. CDR1 and CDR2 from the germline V gene are SGHRS and YFSETQ. The source of this sequence is a young man in good health. Specimen: naive CD4+ T cells sorted from blood. Subset here: CD45RA+ positively selected. The chain uses TRBV5-1 and TRBJ2-7; possibly TRBD1 for D (6 bases). The CDR3 is CASSLGHGWHF. For the CDR3, the DNA is TGCGCCAGCAGCCTGGGACATGGTTGGCACTTC.